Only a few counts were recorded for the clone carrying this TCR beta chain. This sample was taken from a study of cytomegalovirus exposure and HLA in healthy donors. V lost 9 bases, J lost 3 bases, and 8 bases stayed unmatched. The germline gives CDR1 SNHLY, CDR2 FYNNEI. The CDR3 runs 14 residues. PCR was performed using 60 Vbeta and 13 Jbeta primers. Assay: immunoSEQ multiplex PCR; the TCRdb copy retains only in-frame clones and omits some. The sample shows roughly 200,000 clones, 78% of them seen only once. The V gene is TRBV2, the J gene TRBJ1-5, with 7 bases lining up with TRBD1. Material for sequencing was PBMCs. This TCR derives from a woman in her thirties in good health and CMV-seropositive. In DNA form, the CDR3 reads TGTGCCAGAAGCGTCAGGGGGGACAATCAGCCCCAGCATTTT. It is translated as CARSVRGDNQPQHF.